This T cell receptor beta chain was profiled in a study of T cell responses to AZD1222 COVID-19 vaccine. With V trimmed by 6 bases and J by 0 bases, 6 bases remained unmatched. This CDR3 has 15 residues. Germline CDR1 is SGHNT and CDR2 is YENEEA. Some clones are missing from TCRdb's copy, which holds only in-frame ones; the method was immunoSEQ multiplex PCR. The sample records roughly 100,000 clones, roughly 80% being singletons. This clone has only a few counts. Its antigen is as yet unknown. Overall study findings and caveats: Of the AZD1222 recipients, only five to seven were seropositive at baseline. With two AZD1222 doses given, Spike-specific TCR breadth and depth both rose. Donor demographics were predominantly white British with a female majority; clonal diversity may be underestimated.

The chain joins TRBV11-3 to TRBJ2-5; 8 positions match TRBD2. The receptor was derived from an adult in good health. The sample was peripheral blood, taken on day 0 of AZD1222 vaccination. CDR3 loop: CASRPGLGYQETQYF. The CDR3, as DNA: TGTGCCAGCAGACCGGGACTAGGGTACCAAGAGACCCAGTACTTC.